Each of the 5 T cell receptor beta chains below was sequenced from the same sample in a study of beta chain features in type 1 diabetes. TCRB transcripts that were expressed got sequenced, as all of the isolated RNA had been reverse transcribed. The assay was immunoSEQ multiplex PCR, and TCRdb's table has in-frame clones only and misses some. The sample carries approximately 160,000 clones, approximately 9.9% recorded once. Sequencing was carried out using central memory CD4+ T cells from blood. All receptors come from a woman in her late teens or twenties in good health.

The chain links TRBV6-6 to TRBJ2-7; 8 bases map to TRBD1. Germline V gives CDR1 MNHNY, CDR2 SVGAGI (reference sequence). CDR3 size: 15 residues. The junction had 8 bases not matched to a gene; V was cut back by 5 bases and J by 2 bases. The CDR3 DNA follows: TGTGCCAGCAGTAAGCAGGGGGCTGGGACCTACGAGCAGTACTTC. Its protein product is CASSKQGAGTYEQYF.

V gene TRBV7-9 combines with J gene TRBJ2-3; the D gene is possibly TRBD2 (6 bases). CDR3 length: 12 amino acids. Germline V gene sequence: CDR1 SEHNR, CDR2 FQNEAQ (reference sequence). V dropped 1 base and J dropped 9 bases, with 8 bases sitting between them. The CDR3 sequence: CASSLERGTQYF. CDR3 coding DNA: TGTGCCAGCAGCTTAGAACGGGGGACGCAGTATTTT. Based on the CDR3 plus reference TRBV7-9 and TRBJ2-3, the full variable domain is DTGVSQNPRHKITKRGQNVTFRCDPISEHNRLYWYRQTLGQGPEFLTYFQNEAQLEKSRLLSDRFSAERPKGSFSTLEIQRTEQGDSAMYLCASSLERGTQYFGPGTRLTVL.

This clone has only a few counts. The chain combines TRBV7-9 with TRBJ1-1, with a possible D match to TRBD1 (5 bases). V lost 4 bases and J 1 base, leaving 19 bases between the germline ends. Germline V gives CDR1 SEHNR, CDR2 FQNEAQ (reference sequence). The CDR3 spans 17 residues. As DNA, the CDR3 is TGTGCCAGCAGCTCCCTTGCGGGGGTTGGATCGAACACTGAAGCTTTCTTT. Its protein product is CASSSLAGVGSNTEAFF.

The rearrangement joins TRBV7-2 to TRBJ2-7; D gene ambiguous. The germline CDR1 and CDR2 sequences are SGHTA and FQGNSA. The CDR3 has 15 amino acids. Trimming shortened V by 4 bases and J by 3 bases, and 16 bases separated the two germline ends. The CDR3 spells CASSSFAGPGYEQYF. The CDR3, as DNA: TGTGCCAGCAGCTCCTTCGCTGGGCCAGGCTACGAGCAGTACTTC. The whole variable domain, filled in from reference TRBV7-2 and TRBJ2-7, reads GAGVSQSPSNKVTEKGKDVELRCDPISGHTALYWYRQSLGQGLEFLIYFQGNSAPDKSGLPSDRFSAERTGGSVSTLTIQRTQQEDSAVYLCASSSFAGPGYEQYFGPGTRLTVT.

In its sample, this clone was seen a few times. The sample has other DNA sequences that encode this CDR3 too. This chain uses TRBV4-1 with TRBJ1-1; the D gene is possibly TRBD1 (5 bases). The CDR3 sequence is 13 residues long. V was pared by 1 base and J by 8 bases, with 11 bases between. The germline V gene encodes CDR1 MGHRA and CDR2 YSYEKL. The chain's CDR3 is CASSQVRDREAFF. As DNA, the CDR3 is TGCGCCAGCAGCCAAGTACGCGACAGAGAAGCTTTCTTT.